This T cell receptor beta chain derives from a study of cytomegalovirus exposure and HLA in healthy donors. Sequenced by immunoSEQ multiplex PCR; TCRdb stores in-frame clones only, minus some. The table lists 75,000 to 90,000 clones, roughly 94% of them singletons. With V trimmed by 6 bases and J by 1 base, 8 bases remained unmatched. The germline V gene has CDR1 MNHNY and CDR2 SVGAGI (reference sequence). This CDR3 region has 15 residues. The sample consisted of PBMCs. The source of this sequence is a woman aged 18-30 years in good health and CMV-seronegative. The V call is TRBV6-6, the J call TRBJ2-7, with 8 nucleotides matching TRBD2. The CDR3 DNA reads as TGTGCCAGCAGCTACGTAGCGGGAAGTTCCTACGAGCAGTACTTC. This codes for CASSYVAGSSYEQYF.